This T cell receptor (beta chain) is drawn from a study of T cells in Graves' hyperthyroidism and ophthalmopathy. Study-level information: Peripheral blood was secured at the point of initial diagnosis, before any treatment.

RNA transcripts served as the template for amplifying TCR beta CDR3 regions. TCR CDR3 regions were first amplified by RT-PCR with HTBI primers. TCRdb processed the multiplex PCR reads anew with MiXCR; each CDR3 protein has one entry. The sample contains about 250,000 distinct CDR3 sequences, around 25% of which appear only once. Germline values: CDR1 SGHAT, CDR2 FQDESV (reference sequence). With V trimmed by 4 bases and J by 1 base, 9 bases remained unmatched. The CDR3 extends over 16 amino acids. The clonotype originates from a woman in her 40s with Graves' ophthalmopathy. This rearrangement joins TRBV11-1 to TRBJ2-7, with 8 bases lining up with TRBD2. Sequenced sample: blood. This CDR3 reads CASSSRSGSGSYEQYF. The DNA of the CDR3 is TGTGCCAGCAGCTCCCGGAGCGGGAGTGGATCCTACGAGCAGTACTTC.